This T cell receptor beta chain was recorded in a study of blood T cell repertoires in COVID-19. V shed 1 base and J 4 bases; nucleotides not matched to a gene: 6. Germline V gene data show CDR1 as SGHRS and CDR2 as YFSETQ. The CDR3 extends over 16 amino acids. Sequenced by immunoSEQ multiplex PCR; TCRdb stores in-frame clones only, minus some. Of around 330,000 clones listed, approximately 89% are singletons. The sequenced material came from PBMCs or T cells enriched from blood (not recorded which). The chain carries TRBV5-1 and TRBJ2-3; 10 bases fit TRBD2. The clonotype comes from a woman aged 40 to 55 who had recovered from COVID-19. The chain's CDR3 is CASSLSPSGRSDTQYF. Here the CDR3 DNA reads TGCGCCAGCAGCTTGAGTCCTAGCGGGAGATCAGATACGCAGTATTTT. The variable domain in full, with the rest retrieved from reference TRBV5-1 and TRBJ2-3, is KAGVTQTPRYLIKTRGQQVTLSCSPISGHRSVSWYQQTPGQGLQFLFEYFSETQRNKGNFPGRFSGRQFSNSRSEMNVSTLELGDSALYLCASSLSPSGRSDTQYFGPGTRLTVL.